In this sample, the clone carrying this T cell receptor beta chain turned up a few times. Its matching antigen is unknown. The entry originates in a study of beta chain features in type 1 diabetes. As for the study in general: No age, gender or cell yield differences were seen between patients and healthy donors.

Blood was collected once per donor into heparin, averaging around 120 mL. Broader study findings: Moderate yet significant TCRB CDR3 shortening was seen in Type 1 diabetes patients in all four CD4+ subsets. When VDJ junctions were examined, type 1 diabetes patients showed fewer insertions and more deletions.

The entirety of the isolated RNA underwent reverse transcription, so expressed TCRB transcripts were sequenced. The repertoire was sequenced with immunoSEQ multiplex PCR; TCRdb's copy has only in-frame clones and lacks some. Among about 160,000 clones listed, 8% to 9.5% were seen once. The source of this sequence is a woman under 30 with type 1 diabetes. The sample consisted of central memory CD4+ T cells from blood.

CDR3 DNA sequence: TGTGCCACCAGCAGAGAGGGGGGACTAGCGGGAGGAGAGACCCAGTACTTC. This codes for CATSREGGLAGGETQYF. The genes are TRBV15 and TRBJ2-5; TRBD2 agrees at 15 bases. The length of the CDR3 is 17 residues. Unmatched junction bases numbered 3, after V lost 0 bases and J lost 4 bases. Germline CDR1 reads LNHNV; CDR2 reads YYDKDF (reference sequence).